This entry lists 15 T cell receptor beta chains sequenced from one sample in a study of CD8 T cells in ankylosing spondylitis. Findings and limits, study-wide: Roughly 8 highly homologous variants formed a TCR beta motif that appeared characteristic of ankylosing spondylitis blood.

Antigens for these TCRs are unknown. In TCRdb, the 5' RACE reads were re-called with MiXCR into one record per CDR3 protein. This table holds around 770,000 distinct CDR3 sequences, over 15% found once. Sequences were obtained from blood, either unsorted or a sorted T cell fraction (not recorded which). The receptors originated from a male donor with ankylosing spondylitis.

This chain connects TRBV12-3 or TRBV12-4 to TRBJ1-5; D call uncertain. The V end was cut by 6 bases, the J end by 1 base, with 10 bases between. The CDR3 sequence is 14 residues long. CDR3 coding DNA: TGTGCCAGCAGCCCTCGACGGAGCAATCAGCCCCAGCATTTT. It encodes CASSPRRSNQPQHF.

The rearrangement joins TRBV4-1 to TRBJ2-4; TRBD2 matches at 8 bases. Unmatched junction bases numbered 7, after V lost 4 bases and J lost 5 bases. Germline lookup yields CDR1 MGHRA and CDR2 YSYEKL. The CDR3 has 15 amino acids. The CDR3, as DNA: TGCGCCAGCAGCCCACAGGGAGCGGGAGAAAACATTCAGTACTTC. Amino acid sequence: CASSPQGAGENIQYF.

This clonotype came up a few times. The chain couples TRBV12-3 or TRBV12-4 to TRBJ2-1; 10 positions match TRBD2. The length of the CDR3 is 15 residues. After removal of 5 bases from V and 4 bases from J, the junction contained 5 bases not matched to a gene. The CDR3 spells CASSHGLADYNEQFF. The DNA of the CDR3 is TGTGCCAGCAGTCACGGACTAGCGGATTACAATGAGCAGTTCTTC.

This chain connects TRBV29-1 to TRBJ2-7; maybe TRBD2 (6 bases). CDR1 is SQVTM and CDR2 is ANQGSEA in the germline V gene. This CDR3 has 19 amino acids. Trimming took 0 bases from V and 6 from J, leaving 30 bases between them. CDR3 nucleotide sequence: TGCAGCGTTGAAGAGCCTTTGAAGAGGGAGGAAAGAGGCAGGCGCGAGCAGTACTTC. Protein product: CSVEEPLKREERGRREQYF.

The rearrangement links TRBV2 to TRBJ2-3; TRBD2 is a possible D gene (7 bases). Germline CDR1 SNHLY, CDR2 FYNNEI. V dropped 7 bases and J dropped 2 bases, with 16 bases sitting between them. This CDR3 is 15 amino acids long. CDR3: CASTGGHLVTDTQYF. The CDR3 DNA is TGTGCCAGCACCGGGGGGCACCTGGTCACAGATACGCAGTATTTT.

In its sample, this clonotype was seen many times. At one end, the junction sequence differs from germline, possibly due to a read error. The CDR3 reads CASSLDGLSYEQYF. CDR3 DNA sequence: TGTGCCAGCAGCTTAGACGGCCTCTCCTACGAGCAGTACTTC. The J gene is TRBJ2-7, the V gene TRBV5-1, with D unresolved. Germline-derived CDR1 and CDR2 are SGHRS and YFSETQ. This CDR3 has 14 amino acids.

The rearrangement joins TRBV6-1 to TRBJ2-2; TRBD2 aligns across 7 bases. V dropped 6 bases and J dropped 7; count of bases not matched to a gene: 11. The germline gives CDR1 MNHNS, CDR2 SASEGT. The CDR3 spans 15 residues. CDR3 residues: CASRIAGIVGGELFF. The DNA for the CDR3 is TGTGCCAGCAGAATAGCGGGTATCGTCGGCGGGGAGCTGTTTTTT.

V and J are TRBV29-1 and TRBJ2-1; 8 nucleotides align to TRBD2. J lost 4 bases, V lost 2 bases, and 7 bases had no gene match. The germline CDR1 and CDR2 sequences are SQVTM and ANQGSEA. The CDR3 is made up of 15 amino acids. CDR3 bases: TGCAGCGTTGAAACCCTAGCGGGTTATTACAATGAGCAGTTCTTC. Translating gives CSVETLAGYYNEQFF.

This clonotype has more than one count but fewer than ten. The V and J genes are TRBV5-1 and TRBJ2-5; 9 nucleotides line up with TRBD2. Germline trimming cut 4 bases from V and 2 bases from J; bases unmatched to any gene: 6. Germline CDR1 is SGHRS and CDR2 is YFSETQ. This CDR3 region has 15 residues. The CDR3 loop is CASSPGTSIQETQYF. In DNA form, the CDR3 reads TGCGCCAGCAGCCCCGGGACTAGCATTCAAGAGACCCAGTACTTC.

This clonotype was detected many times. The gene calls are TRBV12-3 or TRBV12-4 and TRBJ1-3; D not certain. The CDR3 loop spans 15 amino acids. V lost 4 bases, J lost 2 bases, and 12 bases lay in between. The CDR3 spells CASSYKAAAGNTIYF. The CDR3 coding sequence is TGTGCCAGCAGTTATAAGGCGGCTGCTGGAAACACCATATATTTT.

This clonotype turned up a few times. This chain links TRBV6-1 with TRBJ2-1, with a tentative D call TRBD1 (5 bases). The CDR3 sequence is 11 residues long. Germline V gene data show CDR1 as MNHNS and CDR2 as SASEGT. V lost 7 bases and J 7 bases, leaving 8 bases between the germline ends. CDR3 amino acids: CASTRVNEQFF. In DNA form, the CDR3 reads TGTGCCAGCACCAGGGTGAATGAGCAGTTCTTC.

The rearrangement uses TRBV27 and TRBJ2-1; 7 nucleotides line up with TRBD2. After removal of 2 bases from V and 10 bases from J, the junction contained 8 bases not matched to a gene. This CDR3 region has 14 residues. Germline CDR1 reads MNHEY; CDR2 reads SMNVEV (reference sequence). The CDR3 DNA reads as TGTGCCAGCAGTTTAGCGGGGGATTCCGCCGAGCAGTTCTTC. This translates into CASSLAGDSAEQFF.

The CDR3 is CASSSYLARAGSNEQFF. The CDR3 DNA follows: TGTGCCAGCAGTTCCTACCTAGCGCGAGCAGGGAGCAATGAGCAGTTCTTC. The chain is built from TRBV27 and TRBJ2-1; a weak D match, TRBD2 (6 bases). Trimming stripped 4 bases from V and 6 bases from J, with 22 bases between. The germline V gene encodes CDR1 MNHEY and CDR2 SMNVEV (reference sequence). This CDR3 comprises 17 residues.

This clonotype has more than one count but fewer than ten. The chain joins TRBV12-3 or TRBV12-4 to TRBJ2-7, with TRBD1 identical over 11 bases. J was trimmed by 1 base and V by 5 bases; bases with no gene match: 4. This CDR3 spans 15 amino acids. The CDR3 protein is CASSRDRGISYEQYF. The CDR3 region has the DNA TGTGCCAGCAGTCGGGACAGGGGGATATCCTACGAGCAGTACTTC.

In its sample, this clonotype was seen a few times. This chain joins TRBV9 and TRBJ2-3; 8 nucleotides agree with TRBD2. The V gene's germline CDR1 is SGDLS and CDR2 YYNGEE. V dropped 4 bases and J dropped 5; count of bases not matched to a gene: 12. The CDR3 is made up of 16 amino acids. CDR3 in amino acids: CASSSNTGGPKDTQYF. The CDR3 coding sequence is TGTGCCAGCAGCTCAAATACGGGGGGGCCTAAAGATACGCAGTATTTT.